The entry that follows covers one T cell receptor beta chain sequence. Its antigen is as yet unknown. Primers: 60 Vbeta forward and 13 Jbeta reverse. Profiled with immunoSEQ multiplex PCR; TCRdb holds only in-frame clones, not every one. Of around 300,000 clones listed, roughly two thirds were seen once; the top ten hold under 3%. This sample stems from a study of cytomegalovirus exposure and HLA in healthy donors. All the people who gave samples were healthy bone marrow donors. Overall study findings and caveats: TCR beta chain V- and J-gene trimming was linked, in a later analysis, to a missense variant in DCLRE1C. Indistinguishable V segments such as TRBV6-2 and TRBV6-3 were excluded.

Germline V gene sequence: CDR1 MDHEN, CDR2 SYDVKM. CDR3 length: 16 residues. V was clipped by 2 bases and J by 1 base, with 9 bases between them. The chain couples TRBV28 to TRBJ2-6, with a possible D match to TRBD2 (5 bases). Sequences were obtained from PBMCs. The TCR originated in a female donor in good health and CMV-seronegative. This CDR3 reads CASSLIGVSGANVLTF. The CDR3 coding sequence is TGTGCCAGCAGTTTAATCGGGGTGTCTGGGGCCAACGTCCTGACTTTC.